The clone carrying this TCR beta chain was counted only a few times. The entry originates in a study of T-cell memory formation after mild COVID-19. V dropped 4 bases and J dropped 1 base, with 11 bases sitting between them. Germline V lookup: CDR1 SGDLS, CDR2 YYNGEE. This CDR3 region has 14 residues. One entry per CDR3 protein results from TCRdb running MiXCR on the 5' RACE reads. The repertoire holds 300,000 or so distinct CDR3 sequences, around 15% seen once, with 22% in the top ten. The sequenced sample was PBMCs or a T cell subset sorted from them (not recorded which). The chain links TRBV9 to TRBJ1-1; D gene unclear. This sequence was found in a young man who had mild COVID-19 (a few samples of this study predate the infection). Cell type and time point are not known. The DNA for the CDR3 is TGTGCCAGCAGCCCCGGACCCAGGAACACTGAAGCTTTCTTT. It is translated as CASSPGPRNTEAFF.